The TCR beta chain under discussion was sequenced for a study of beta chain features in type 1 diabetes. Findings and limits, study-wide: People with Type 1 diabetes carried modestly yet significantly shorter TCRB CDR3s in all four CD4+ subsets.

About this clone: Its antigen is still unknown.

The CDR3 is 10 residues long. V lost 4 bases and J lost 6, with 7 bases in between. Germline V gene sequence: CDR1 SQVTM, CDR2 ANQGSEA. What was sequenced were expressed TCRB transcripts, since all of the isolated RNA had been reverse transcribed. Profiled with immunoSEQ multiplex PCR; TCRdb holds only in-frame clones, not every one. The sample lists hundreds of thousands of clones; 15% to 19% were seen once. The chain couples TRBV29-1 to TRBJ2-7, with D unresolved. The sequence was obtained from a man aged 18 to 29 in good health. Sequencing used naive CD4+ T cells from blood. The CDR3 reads CSVGWGEQYF. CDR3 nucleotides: TGCAGCGTTGGATGGGGCGAGCAGTACTTC.